These 32 T cell receptor beta chains share one sample of origin, sequenced in a study of a mutant IDH1 vaccine in newly diagnosed glioma. The time point was: baseline, week 1 (first vaccination visit). Treatment indicated: pre-vaccination baseline after standard-of-care therapy. Using immunoSEQ multiplex PCR, the repertoire was profiled, and TCRdb retains in-frame clones only, with some absent. This table has about 88,000 clones, 82% appearing once. This sample comprised PBMCs, obtained from a glioma patient treated with radiotherapy, temozolomide or both. The receptors shown here come from a man aged 35 to 55 with glioma. Some clones in this sample may be carry-over from other donors' samples.

This clone was seen just once. The chain has TRBV2 and TRBJ1-6, with D unclear. The CDR3 covers 13 residues. Trimming cost V 8 bases and J 7 bases, with 12 bases left between them. Germline V gene sequence: CDR1 SNHLY, CDR2 FYNNEI. Here the CDR3 reads CASGSMGNSPLHF. CDR3 DNA: TGTGCCAGCGGGTCAATGGGGAATTCACCCCTCCACTTT.

V and J are TRBV4-1 and TRBJ1-3, with TRBD1 as a possible D gene (5 bases). There are 18 residues in the CDR3. Per germline, CDR1 MGHRA and CDR2 YSYEKL. The V end lost 5 bases, the J end lost 0 bases, and 20 bases lay between the germline ends. CDR3 amino acids: CASSNGARQRSSGNTIYF. In DNA, the CDR3 is TGCGCCAGCAGCAACGGGGCCCGACAGCGGAGCTCTGGAAACACCATATATTTT.

This clone appeared once. The same CDR3 is also encoded by other DNA sequences in this sample. The chain has TRBV9 and TRBJ2-7; 8 bases are a match to TRBD1. Germline CDR1 reads SGDLS; CDR2 reads YYNGEE. CDR3 length equals 13 residues. Unmatched junction bases numbered 2, after V lost 4 bases and J lost 2 bases. The CDR3: CASSPQGAYEQYF. The DNA for the CDR3 is TGTGCCAGCAGCCCACAGGGGGCCTACGAGCAGTACTTC. Complete variable domain (other parts from reference TRBV9 and TRBJ2-7): DSGVTQTPKHLITATGQRVTLRCSPRSGDLSVYWYQQSLDQGLQFLIQYYNGEERAKGNILERFSAQQFPDLHSELNLSSLELGDSALYFCASSPQGAYEQYFGPGTRLTVT.

The chain couples TRBV6-6 to TRBJ1-1; tentatively, D is TRBD1 (5 bases). Germline V lookup: CDR1 MNHNY, CDR2 SVGAGI (reference sequence). CDR3 length equals 14 residues. Trimming cost V 0 bases and J 1 base, with 6 bases left between them. CDR3 amino acids: CASSYSRGNTEAFF. CDR3 in DNA: TGTGCCAGCAGTTACTCGAGGGGGAACACTGAAGCTTTCTTT.

The J gene is TRBJ1-2, the V gene TRBV5-8; 8 bases agree with TRBD1. CDR1 and CDR2 (germline): SGHTS, YDEGEE. This CDR3 spans 16 amino acids. Trimming took 4 bases from V and 2 from J; bases not matched to a gene: 10. The DNA of the CDR3 is TGTGCCAGCAGCCGGACAGGGCACGCAGTAAACTATGGCTACACCTTC. Encoded protein: CASSRTGHAVNYGYTF.

The chain couples TRBV7-9 to TRBJ2-6, with 9 bases matching TRBD1. V lost 6 bases and J lost 1; bases outside the gene matches: 13. The CDR3 consists of 19 residues. The germline V gene has CDR1 SEHNR and CDR2 FQNEAQ (reference sequence). This CDR3 reads CASSPLWDRDYSGANVLTF. The DNA of the CDR3 is TGTGCCAGCAGTCCCCTCTGGGACAGGGATTATTCTGGGGCCAACGTCCTGACTTTC.

The rearrangement links TRBV6-1 to TRBJ1-5; 10 bases agree with TRBD1. Germline V gene lookup returns CDR1 MNHNS and CDR2 SASEGT. With 7 bases clipped from V and 6 bases from J, the junction kept 9 bases outside the gene matches. The CDR3 contains 15 residues. CDR3 loop: CASMGWDRGSQPQHF. The CDR3 coding sequence is TGTGCCAGCATGGGGTGGGACAGGGGATCTCAGCCCCAGCATTTT.

This chain uses TRBV6-1 with TRBJ2-5, with 12 bases lining up with TRBD2. V dropped 0 bases and J dropped 9; count of bases not matched to a gene: 2. The CDR3 length is 14 residues. CDR1 is MNHNS and CDR2 is SASEGT in the germline V gene. CDR3 coding DNA: TGTGCCAGCAGTGAAGCTCTAGCGGGGGGGCCCCAGTACTTC. This sequence encodes CASSEALAGGPQYF.

This chain uses TRBV13 with TRBJ1-5; 10 nucleotides match TRBD1. The CDR3 totals 18 residues. CDR1 and CDR2 from the germline V gene are PRHDT and FYEKMQ (reference sequence). The junction had 8 bases not matched to a gene; V was cut back by 0 bases and J by 3 bases. CDR3 loop: CASSLGAPGQGFNQPQHF. The DNA for the CDR3 is TGTGCCAGCAGCTTAGGGGCCCCGGGACAGGGGTTCAATCAGCCCCAGCATTTT.

This chain uses TRBV19 with TRBJ1-4; 7 positions agree with TRBD1. V shed 5 bases, J shed 5 bases, and the junction held 5 bases outside the gene matches. The CDR3 covers 14 residues. The germline V gene has CDR1 LNHDA and CDR2 SQIVND (reference sequence). Here the CDR3 reads CASSHRGENEKLFF. DNA of the CDR3: TGTGCCAGTAGTCACAGGGGCGAGAATGAAAAACTGTTTTTT.

This chain links TRBV6-1 with TRBJ1-2; D gene uncertain. The germline gives CDR1 MNHNS, CDR2 SASEGT. Trimming took 4 bases from V and 3 from J, leaving 9 bases between them. The CDR3 loop spans 13 amino acids. This chain's CDR3 is CASSVSNDYGYTF. CDR3 sequence (DNA): TGTGCCAGCAGTGTGAGTAATGACTATGGCTACACCTTC.

J is TRBJ2-7 and V is TRBV13, with 9 nucleotides matching TRBD1. The trim removed 4 bases at V and 0 bases at J, leaving 4 bases unmatched. CDR3 length: 15 amino acids. Germline V CDR1 and CDR2: PRHDT, FYEKMQ (reference sequence). In nucleotides, the CDR3 is TGTGCCAGCAGCTCCGGGGGACAGGGCTCCTACGAGCAGTACTTC. It specifies CASSSGGQGSYEQYF. The variable domain in full, completed from reference TRBV13 and TRBJ2-7, reads AAGVIQSPRHLIKEKRETATLKCYPIPRHDTVYWYQQGPGQDPQFLISFYEKMQSDKGSIPDRFSAQQFSDYHSELNMSSLELGDSALYFCASSSGGQGSYEQYFGPGTRLTVT.

This clone occurred a few times. The rearrangement uses TRBV18 and TRBJ2-2, with unresolved D. This CDR3 is built from 14 residues. Germline V gives CDR1 KGHSH, CDR2 LQKENI. The V end was cut by 2 bases, the J end by 5 bases, with 9 bases between. CDR3 DNA sequence: TGTGCCAGCTCACCAGGTCTGGTAACCGGGGAGCTGTTTTTT. It specifies CASSPGLVTGELFF.

The CDR3 nucleotides are TGTGCCAGCAGTTACACCCCGGACGGGTCGCGGCCCCAGCATTTT. It yields the protein CASSYTPDGSRPQHF. The rearrangement links TRBV6-5 to TRBJ1-5; no reliable D call. There are 15 residues in the CDR3. Trimming took 2 bases from V and 9 from J, leaving 17 bases between them. Germline-derived CDR1 and CDR2 are MNHEY and SVGAGI.

V gene TRBV15 combines with J gene TRBJ1-6; D is possibly TRBD1 (6 bases). The V end was cut by 2 bases, the J end by 6 bases, with 8 bases between. Germline loops: CDR1 LNHNV, CDR2 YYDKDF (reference sequence). The CDR3 sequence is 14 residues long. The CDR3 DNA sequence: TGTGCCACCAGCAGAAACAGGGTTAATTCACCCCTCCACTTT. It codes for CATSRNRVNSPLHF.

The chain uses TRBV19 and TRBJ1-2, with 7 positions matching TRBD1. Unmatched junction bases numbered 7, after V lost 2 bases and J lost 4 bases. The germline V gene has CDR1 LNHDA and CDR2 SQIVND (reference sequence). The CDR3 extends over 15 amino acids. The CDR3 protein is CASSIRDSSIYGYTF. The CDR3 nucleotides read TGTGCCAGTAGTATACGGGACAGCTCGATCTATGGCTACACCTTC.

The chain carries TRBV4-2 and TRBJ1-5; D is ambiguous. V gave up 1 base and J gave up 5 bases, with 12 bases separating them. The CDR3 spans 15 residues. CDR1 LGHNA and CDR2 YNFKEQ come from the germline V gene. The CDR3 loop is CASSQGIRADQPQHF. In nucleotides, the CDR3 is TGTGCCAGCAGCCAAGGTATCCGGGCAGATCAGCCCCAGCATTTT.

This chain uses TRBV6-6 with TRBJ2-3; TRBD1 might be the D (5 bases). CDR3 length: 16 residues. The ends were cut back, 6 bases at V and 1 base at J, with 17 bases in the middle. Germline V gene data show CDR1 as MNHNY and CDR2 as SVGAGI (reference sequence). The CDR3 DNA is TGTGCCAGCAGCTACAACAGCCTCAGGGGCACAGATACGCAGTATTTT. This gives the protein CASSYNSLRGTDTQYF.

CDR3 sequence: CARSLAWTPGYGYTF. The CDR3, as DNA: TGTGCCAGAAGCTTGGCATGGACACCCGGCTATGGCTACACCTTC. The gene calls are TRBV5-3 and TRBJ1-2; TRBD1 is a possible D gene (5 bases). TRBV5-3 is placed among ORFs of uncertain function. The CDR3 sequence is 15 residues long. The V end lost 0 bases, the J end lost 4 bases, and 13 bases lay between the germline ends.

The chain has TRBV30 and TRBJ1-4; D remains ambiguous. The CDR3 is made up of 11 amino acids. Germline CDR1 is GTSNPN and CDR2 is SVGIG (reference sequence). The CDR3 coding sequence is TGTGCGCTGTCCGGACGAGAAAAACTGTTTTTT. It specifies CALSGREKLFF.

The chain is built from TRBV13 and TRBJ2-7, with unresolved D. The V and J ends lost 2 bases and 7 bases respectively, with 12 bases between them. CDR3 length: 13 amino acids. Germline CDR1 reads PRHDT; CDR2 reads FYEKMQ (reference sequence). CDR3 in DNA: TGTGCCAGCAGCTTATTACTGTCTGGGGAGCAGTACTTC. Protein sequence: CASSLLLSGEQYF.

In this sample, this clone turned up once. The gene calls are TRBV9 and TRBJ1-6; D unresolved. This CDR3 is 15 amino acids long. CDR1 is SGDLS and CDR2 is YYNGEE in the germline V gene. Trimming shortened V by 0 bases and J by 8 bases, and 12 bases separated the two germline ends. The chain's CDR3 is CASSVDGQPDSPLHF. In DNA, the CDR3 is TGTGCCAGCAGCGTAGATGGGCAGCCAGATTCACCCCTCCACTTT.

In nucleotides, the CDR3 is TGTGCCAGCAGCTTAGTAAGCAGGGTACGGCAGTACTTC. Residues: CASSLVSRVRQYF. This chain uses TRBV7-4 with TRBJ2-7; maybe TRBD1 (5 bases). With 1 base removed from V and 9 bases from J, the gap between germline ends came to 13 bases. Germline V lookup: CDR1 SGHVT, CDR2 SQSDAQ. The CDR3 covers 13 residues.

The chain is built from TRBV7-2 and TRBJ2-5; TRBD2 agrees at 7 bases. This CDR3 spans 18 amino acids. V was pared by 5 bases and J by 1 base, with 16 bases of the junction left unmatched. CDR1 and CDR2 (germline): SGHTA, FQGNSA. The CDR3 DNA reads TGTGCCAGCAGCCTACGCCCCTCGGGGGGAAGAATCCAAGAGACCCAGTACTTC. Amino acids: CASSLRPSGGRIQETQYF.

The chain recombines TRBV27 with TRBJ1-5; 7 nucleotides match TRBD1. Germline lookup yields CDR1 MNHEY and CDR2 SMNVEV (reference sequence). The CDR3 covers 15 residues. V shed 8 bases, J shed 2 bases, and the junction held 9 bases outside the gene matches. In nucleotides, the CDR3 is TGTGCCAGCCTTTTAAAGGGACAGCGCAATCAGCCCCAGCATTTT. It translates to CASLLKGQRNQPQHF.

The chain recombines TRBV5-1 with TRBJ1-1; the match to TRBD1 covers 11 bases. The ends lost 3 bases at V and 5 bases at J; junction bases unmatched: 3. The CDR3 is made up of 14 amino acids. Germline V lookup: CDR1 SGHRS, CDR2 YFSETQ. The CDR3 loop is CASSSGTGGTEAFF. DNA of the CDR3: TGCGCCAGCAGCTCGGGGACAGGGGGTACTGAAGCTTTCTTT.

This chain uses TRBV10-3 with TRBJ2-7; 10 nucleotides align to TRBD1. The CDR3 has 13 residues. CDR1 ENHRY and CDR2 SYGVKD come from the germline V gene. V trimming: 5 bases; J trimming: 5 bases; junction bases outside the gene matches: 3. The CDR3 is CAISNGQGDEQYF. CDR3 DNA sequence: TGTGCCATCAGTAACGGACAGGGGGACGAGCAGTACTTC.

The sample holds one count of this clone. The chain combines TRBV18 with TRBJ1-3; D gene ambiguous. The CDR3 is 17 amino acids. V lost 4 bases and J lost 2, with 18 bases in between. Germline lookup yields CDR1 KGHSH and CDR2 LQKENI. The CDR3 region has the DNA TGTGCCAGCTCACAGGTTAAGTTTTCGGATGCTGGAAACACCATATATTTT. It specifies CASSQVKFSDAGNTIYF.

The rearrangement uses TRBV6-5 and TRBJ1-3; perhaps TRBD1 as D (5 bases). Germline V gives CDR1 MNHEY, CDR2 SVGAGI. V dropped 0 bases and J dropped 7 bases, with 7 bases sitting between them. CDR3 length equals 13 residues. This CDR3 reads CASSYSGGNTIYF. The CDR3 region has the DNA TGTGCCAGCAGTTACTCGGGGGGGAACACCATATATTTT.

The CDR3 is CASSSQGPTYEQYF. In DNA, the CDR3 is TGCGCCAGCAGCTCACAGGGACCTACCTACGAGCAGTACTTC. V is TRBV5-1 and J is TRBJ2-7, with a possible D match to TRBD1 (6 bases). This CDR3 spans 14 amino acids. Trimming took 3 bases from V and 2 from J, leaving 12 bases between them. The germline gives CDR1 SGHRS, CDR2 YFSETQ.

The chain is built from TRBV18 and TRBJ1-1, with 9 bases lining up with TRBD1. CDR1 KGHSH and CDR2 LQKENI come from the germline V gene. V shed 4 bases and J 0 bases; nucleotides not matched to a gene: 3. The CDR3 extends over 15 amino acids. The CDR3 spells CASSRGQGMNTEAFF. CDR3 bases: TGTGCCAGCTCACGAGGACAGGGGATGAACACTGAAGCTTTCTTT.

This clone came up a few times. The rearrangement links TRBV7-9 to TRBJ2-5; no definite D call. Per the germline V gene, CDR1 is SEHNR and CDR2 is FQNEAQ (reference sequence). The CDR3 contains 13 residues. With 3 bases removed from V and 0 bases from J, the gap between germline ends came to 5 bases. The DNA of the CDR3 is TGTGCCAGCAGCTTGGCTAACCAAGAGACCCAGTACTTC. Protein sequence: CASSLANQETQYF. Based on the CDR3 plus reference TRBV7-9 and TRBJ2-5, the full variable domain is DTGVSQNPRHKITKRGQNVTFRCDPISEHNRLYWYRQTLGQGPEFLTYFQNEAQLEKSRLLSDRFSAERPKGSFSTLEIQRTEQGDSAMYLCASSLANQETQYFGPGTRLLVL.